The next 28 T cell receptor beta chains were all read from a single sample in a study of regulatory T cells in long-lasting Graves disease. The time point denotes: newly diagnosed GD, antithyroid drugs for less than 3 months. PBMCs were the source of the RNA used for TCR sequencing. Arm-PCR of CDR3 regions with iRepertoire HTBI primers generated TCR beta libraries. Each CDR3 protein gets one entry after TCRdb re-called the multiplex PCR reads with MiXCR. The table shows a few hundred thousand distinct CDR3 sequences, with about 19% occurring only once. This specimen consisted of peripheral blood mononuclear cells (PBMCs), obtained at new diagnosis, from a patient treated with antithyroid drugs. The source of these receptors is a female donor with Graves disease.

Ten or more counts support this clonotype. The chain is built from TRBV7-8 and TRBJ2-5; possibly TRBD2 for D (6 bases). V lost 2 bases and J lost 5, with 21 bases in between. Germline V gene data show CDR1 as SGHVS and CDR2 as FQNEAQ. This CDR3 is built from 17 residues. The chain's CDR3 is CASSLNGVSGWGETQYF. In nucleotides, the CDR3 is TGTGCCAGCAGCTTAAATGGTGTTAGCGGATGGGGGGAGACCCAGTACTTC. Complete variable domain (other parts from reference TRBV7-8 and TRBJ2-5): GAGVSQSPRYKVAKRGQDVALRCDPISGHVSLFWYQQALGQGPEFLTYFQNEAQLDKSGLPSDRFFAERPEGSVSTLKIQRTQQEDSAVYLCASSLNGVSGWGETQYFGPGTRLLVL.

The sample holds many counts of this clonotype. The chain employs TRBV29-1 and TRBJ2-7; D remains unclear. The CDR3 length is 12 residues. V lost 2 bases and J lost 6, with 11 bases in between. The germline V gene has CDR1 SQVTM and CDR2 ANQGSEA. Written as DNA, the CDR3 is TGCAGCGTTGAAATGCCCCAGAGCGAGCAGTACTTC. Its protein product is CSVEMPQSEQYF.

The chain is built from TRBV19 and TRBJ2-1; D call uncertain. The CDR3 extends over 13 amino acids. CDR1 and CDR2 (germline): LNHDA, SQIVND (reference sequence). Trimming shortened V by 4 bases and J by 8 bases, and 12 bases separated the two germline ends. This chain's CDR3 is CASSKETPDEQFF. The DNA of the CDR3 is TGTGCCAGTAGTAAGGAGACTCCGGATGAGCAGTTCTTC. The variable domain in full, with the rest retrieved from reference TRBV19 and TRBJ2-1, is DGGITQSPKYLFRKEGQNVTLSCEQNLNHDAMYWYRQDPGQGLRLIYYSQIVNDFQKGDIAEGYSVSREKKESFPLTVTSAQKNPTAFYLCASSKETPDEQFFGPGTRLTVL.

This clonotype has a count of ten or more. The chain carries TRBV29-1 and TRBJ2-2; a possible D gene is TRBD2 (6 bases). V lost 1 base and J 2 bases, leaving 11 bases between the germline ends. CDR1 is SQVTM and CDR2 is ANQGSEA in the germline V gene. The CDR3 covers 15 residues. CDR3 nucleotide sequence: TGCAGCGTTGAAGCGGGGGTAGGAAACACCGGGGAGCTGTTTTTT. Residues: CSVEAGVGNTGELFF.

A few counts support this clonotype. The chain carries TRBV7-9 and TRBJ1-2, with no clear D. The CDR3 loop spans 15 amino acids. Germline V gene data show CDR1 as SEHNR and CDR2 as FQNEAQ (reference sequence). Trimming took 1 base from V and 1 from J, leaving 10 bases between them. The CDR3 spells CASSLERNLNYGYTF. The DNA for the CDR3 is TGTGCCAGCAGCTTAGAGAGAAATCTTAACTATGGCTACACCTTC.

This clonotype showed up just a few times. The chain combines TRBV7-2 with TRBJ1-1; D gene uncertain. The germline gives CDR1 SGHTA, CDR2 FQGNSA. This CDR3 has 14 amino acids. Trimming removed 5 bases from V and 0 bases from J, with 10 bases in between. DNA of the CDR3: TGTGCCAGCAGCCTAGGACCCATGAACACTGAAGCTTTCTTT. As protein: CASSLGPMNTEAFF.

This clonotype was seen many times. The V call is TRBV2, the J call TRBJ2-5; D may be TRBD2 (5 bases). Trimming took 5 bases from V and 5 from J, leaving 24 bases between them. The CDR3 is made up of 17 amino acids. CDR1 and CDR2 from the germline V gene are SNHLY and FYNNEI. The chain's CDR3 is CASSYLGSSAGRETQYF. The CDR3 DNA sequence: TGTGCCAGCAGTTACCTGGGGAGTTCAGCCGGGCGGGAGACCCAGTACTTC. Full variable domain (remainder filled in from reference TRBV2 and TRBJ2-5): EPEVTQTPSHQVTQMGQEVILRCVPISNHLYFYWYRQILGQKVEFLVSFYNNEISEKSEIFDDQFSVERPDGSNFTLKIRSTKLEDSAMYFCASSYLGSSAGRETQYFGPGTRLLVL.

This clonotype has a count of ten or more. The chain links TRBV2 to TRBJ2-1, with TRBD1 matching over 8 bases. CDR1 is SNHLY, CDR2 FYNNEI, per germline. V lost 3 bases, J lost 8 bases, and 18 bases stayed unmatched. The CDR3 has 18 amino acids. The CDR3 region is CASSDARFGQGIWYEQFF. The CDR3 DNA follows: TGTGCCAGCAGTGATGCCCGGTTCGGACAGGGAATTTGGTATGAGCAGTTCTTC.

This clonotype was picked up many times. J is TRBJ2-5 and V is TRBV28; 7 bases match TRBD2. This CDR3 is built from 13 residues. Germline V CDR1 and CDR2: MDHEN, SYDVKM. The junction had 6 bases not matched to a gene; V was cut back by 6 bases and J by 5 bases. The CDR3 nucleotides are TGTGCCAGCAGGACGGGGGGAATGGAGACCCAGTACTTC. It specifies CASRTGGMETQYF.

This clonotype was seen at least ten times. V is TRBV6-2 or TRBV6-3 and J is TRBJ1-1, with D perhaps matching TRBD1 (5 bases). Trimming cost V 5 bases and J 7 bases, with 14 bases left between them. The length of the CDR3 is 13 residues. Germline CDR1 and CDR2: MNHEY and SVGEGT. CDR3 nucleotide sequence: TGTGCCAGCAGTGAAAGGGGTCGCGGTGAAGCTTTCTTT. It codes for CASSERGRGEAFF.

Many counts were recorded for this clonotype. J is TRBJ1-1 and V is TRBV29-1; no clear D gene. Trimming cost V 6 bases and J 1 base, with 3 bases left between them. CDR3 length: 10 residues. Germline V gene data show CDR1 as SQVTM and CDR2 as ANQGSEA. The chain's CDR3 is CSVQNTEAFF. The CDR3 nucleotides are TGCAGCGTACAGAACACTGAAGCTTTCTTT. The complete variable domain, with remaining parts taken from reference TRBV29-1 and TRBJ1-1, reads SAVISQKPSRDICQRGTSLTIQCQVDSQVTMMFWYRQQPGQSLTLIATANQGSEATYESGFVIDKFPISRPNLTFSTLTVSNMSPEDSSIYLCSVQNTEAFFGQGTRLTVV.

This clonotype was detected ten times or more. V usage is TRBV7-8 and J usage is TRBJ2-3; D is possibly TRBD1 (6 bases). The germline gives CDR1 SGHVS, CDR2 FQNEAQ. Trimming pared 3 bases from V and 3 bases from J, leaving 10 bases between. This CDR3 is built from 14 residues. The CDR3 loop is CASSFWGPTDTQYF. The CDR3 nucleotides are TGTGCCAGCAGCTTTTGGGGGCCGACAGATACGCAGTATTTT.

This clonotype was counted at least ten times. The chain has TRBV7-8 and TRBJ2-7; 8 bases align to TRBD1. CDR1 and CDR2 from the germline V gene are SGHVS and FQNEAQ. After removal of 6 bases from V and 4 bases from J, the junction contained 14 bases not matched to a gene. This CDR3 has 16 amino acids. The chain's CDR3 is CASSLTSRGQKYEQYF. CDR3 nucleotides: TGTGCCAGCAGTCTTACTTCCAGGGGGCAAAAATACGAGCAGTACTTC.

Comment on this clonotype: Since a much larger clone is just one base distant, this may be a read error. The rearrangement uses TRBV5-5 and TRBJ1-5; a possible D gene is TRBD1 (6 bases). The CDR3 extends over 14 amino acids. V was cut by 4 bases and J by 9 bases, with 17 bases left in between. CDR1 is SGHKS, CDR2 YYEKEE, per germline (reference sequence). CDR3 nucleotides: TGTGCCAGCAGCAGCGTGGGGGGCTATCTGCCCCAGCATTTT. This gives the protein CASSSVGGYLPQHF.

The chain recombines TRBV7-9 with TRBJ1-3; possibly TRBD1 for D (6 bases). CDR1 and CDR2 (germline): SEHNR, FQNEAQ (reference sequence). The CDR3 is made up of 15 amino acids. Trimming shortened V by 5 bases and J by 7 bases, and 18 bases separated the two germline ends. The CDR3: CASSLEQGRRNTIYF. The CDR3 bases are TGTGCCAGCAGCCTAGAGCAGGGGCGTCGGAACACCATATATTTT.

This clonotype has a count of ten or more. The genes are TRBV12-5 and TRBJ2-5; either TRBD1 or TRBD2 may supply D (7 bases each). The CDR3 runs to 14 residues. V was shortened by 4 bases and J by 5 bases, with 14 bases between the two germline ends. Germline loops: CDR1 LGHNT, CDR2 FRNRAP. The CDR3 region has the DNA TGTGCTAGTGGTTCGGCCAGGGGGGGGGAGACCCAGTACTTC. This translates into CASGSARGGETQYF.

The J gene is TRBJ1-4, the V gene TRBV7-2, with a tentative D call TRBD1 (5 bases). V was cut by 10 bases and J by 5 bases, with 14 bases left in between. This CDR3 comprises 13 residues. Germline V CDR1 and CDR2: SGHTA, FQGNSA. The CDR3 here is CATRRGENEKLFF. The CDR3 DNA is TGTGCCACCCGGCGGGGGGAGAATGAAAAACTGTTTTTT.

This clonotype was seen repeatedly, ten times or more. In DNA form, the CDR3 reads TGTGCCAGCAGCCAGGGGGGGTTATACGAGCAGTACTTC. It translates to CASSQGGLYEQYF. The gene calls are TRBV7-9 and TRBJ2-3; D is possibly TRBD1 or TRBD2 (7 bases each). The J call may be incorrect, as the DNA end agrees better with TRBJ2-7. Per the germline V gene, CDR1 is SEHNR and CDR2 is FQNEAQ (reference sequence). This CDR3 spans 13 amino acids.

With regard to this clonotype: This sequence may be a read error, since a much larger clone differs from it by one base. Here the CDR3 omits its conserved ending phenylalanine or tryptophan, so a read error is the likely source. This rearrangement joins TRBV11-3 to TRBJ2-7; D remains unclear. Germline CDR1 is SGHNT and CDR2 is YENEEA. Trimming left V 3 bases short and J 1 base short, with 13 bases between. There are 15 residues in the CDR3. The CDR3: CASSFGPDDSYEQYS. The CDR3 coding sequence is TGTGCCAGCAGCTTCGGGCCGGATGATTCCTACGAGCAGTACTCC.

The chain is built from TRBV6-2 or TRBV6-3 and TRBJ2-1; D not resolved. The CDR3 contains 17 residues. The germline V gene has CDR1 MNHEY and CDR2 SVGEGT. Between the trimmed V and J ends, which lost 0 bases and 3 bases, there was a span of 15 bases. The CDR3 loop reads CASSYSWTGNGYNEQFF. Written as DNA, the CDR3 is TGTGCCAGCAGTTACTCCTGGACCGGAAACGGCTACAATGAGCAGTTCTTC.

The table lists this clonotype with many counts. This chain connects TRBV24-1 to TRBJ2-1; 7 bases agree with TRBD2. CDR3 length: 14 amino acids. Germline V lookup: CDR1 KGHDR, CDR2 SFDVKD. V lost 11 bases to trimming and J lost 5 bases; unmatched junction nucleotides: 11. The CDR3 DNA sequence: TGTGCCAGCGGTTGGGGGGGTCAGCACAATGAGCAGTTCTTC. Its translation: CASGWGGQHNEQFF.

This clonotype was counted only a few times. The chain employs TRBV4-1 and TRBJ2-7, with 7 positions matching TRBD1. Germline values: CDR1 MGHRA, CDR2 YSYEKL. J gave up 1 base and V 4 bases, and 25 bases lay outside the gene matches. CDR3 length equals 21 residues. Here the CDR3 reads CASSLQEEPPFRNRGSYEQYF. The CDR3 DNA reads as TGCGCCAGCAGCCTTCAAGAGGAACCTCCTTTTCGTAACAGGGGATCCTACGAGCAGTACTTC.

This clonotype was detected once. The rearrangement joins TRBV28 to TRBJ1-3, with D perhaps matching TRBD1 (6 bases). CDR1 is MDHEN and CDR2 is SYDVKM in the germline V gene. This CDR3 has 15 residues. V was shortened by 5 bases and J by 0 bases, with 11 bases between the two germline ends. The CDR3 region has the DNA TGTGCCAGCAGTCCCACAGGGTACTCTGGAAACACCATATATTTT. Translated, it gives CASSPTGYSGNTIYF.

This sequence joins TRBV4-3 and TRBJ2-7; D gene uncertain. V was shortened by 1 base and J by 2 bases, with 18 bases between the two germline ends. Germline lookup yields CDR1 LGHNA and CDR2 YSLEER. The CDR3 runs to 17 residues. CDR3 region: CASSQGAIPGTTYEQYF. The DNA of the CDR3 is TGCGCCAGCAGCCAAGGGGCCATCCCGGGCACCACCTACGAGCAGTACTTC.

This clonotype was detected ten times or more. The chain links TRBV18 to TRBJ1-5; 11 positions agree with TRBD1. CDR1 is KGHSH and CDR2 is LQKENI in the germline V gene. Trimming took 3 bases from V and 8 from J; bases not matched to a gene: 6. The CDR3 has 15 residues. CDR3 region: CASSPDRGPDEPQHF. In DNA, the CDR3 is TGTGCCAGCTCACCGGACAGGGGGCCCGATGAGCCCCAGCATTTT.

This clonotype has at least ten counts. This chain uses TRBV9 with TRBJ2-5; D perhaps matches TRBD1 (5 bases). V lost 4 bases and J lost 2, with 18 bases in between. Looked up from germline, CDR1 is SGDLS and CDR2 is YYNGEE. This CDR3 comprises 16 residues. In DNA, the CDR3 is TGTGCCAGCAGCCCCCCCGATGGGGCCGCACAAGAGACCCAGTACTTC. Translated, it gives CASSPPDGAAQETQYF.

In this sample, this clonotype turned up many times. The chain uses TRBV4-1 and TRBJ2-1, with 9 bases that match TRBD2. This CDR3 is built from 16 residues. V lost 1 base to trimming and J lost 6 bases; unmatched junction nucleotides: 7. Germline CDR1 and CDR2: MGHRA and YSYEKL. The DNA for the CDR3 is TGCGCCAGCAGCCAAGCCTACCTAGCGGGGACCAATGAGCAGTTCTTC. As protein: CASSQAYLAGTNEQFF.

A few counts support this clonotype. This may arise from a read error, as a much more abundant clone is one base away. The chain has TRBV7-3 and TRBJ2-1; the match to TRBD2 covers 12 bases. CDR1 SGHTA and CDR2 FQGTGA come from the germline V gene. The CDR3 is 18 amino acids. DNA for the CDR3: TGTGCCAGCAGCTTAGGTCCGCTAGCGGGAGGGCCAATAAATGAGCGGTTCTTC. Protein product: CASSLGPLAGGPINERFF.